A single sample gave rise to the 26 T cell receptor beta chains below, sequenced in a study of shared clonotypes between healthy human individuals. Method: immunoSEQ multiplex PCR; TCRdb's copy keeps in-frame clones and lacks some. The sample contains about 490,000 clones, about 82% of which appear only once. Sequencing used PBMCs. The source of these receptors is a woman aged 40 to 50 in good health. Some clones in this sample may be carry-over from other donors' samples.

In the case of this clone: Different DNA sequences within this sample yield the same CDR3. The V and J genes are TRBV30 and TRBJ2-3, with D possibly TRBD2 on 5 matching bases. In germline, CDR1 is GTSNPN, CDR2 SVGIG (reference sequence). V shed 0 bases and J shed 0 bases, with 13 bases lying between them. The CDR3 consists of 16 residues. The CDR3 bases are TGTGCCTGGAGTGTGTTGGCAGGAGGAAGCACAGATACGCAGTATTTT. Translated: CAWSVLAGGSTDTQYF.

The chain carries TRBV30 and TRBJ2-7, with D perhaps matching TRBD1 (5 bases). CDR1 is GTSNPN, CDR2 SVGIG, per germline (reference sequence). This CDR3 has 14 residues. Trimming took 1 base from V and 1 from J, leaving 11 bases between them. For the CDR3, the DNA is TGTGCCTGGAGTGGTAGGGGTGGGTCCTACGAGCAGTACTTC. It codes for CAWSGRGGSYEQYF.

The J gene is TRBJ2-3, the V gene TRBV7-9, with D unclear. The CDR3 loop spans 14 amino acids. From germline, CDR1 is SEHNR and CDR2 FQNEAQ (reference sequence). With 1 base removed from V and 1 base from J, the gap between germline ends came to 6 bases. As DNA, the CDR3 is TGTGCCAGCAGCTTAGAGGCAGGCACAGATACGCAGTATTTT. Its protein is CASSLEAGTDTQYF.

As for this clone: This may stem from a read error, because a much larger clone lies one nucleotide away. The chain combines TRBV4-2 with TRBJ2-1; D gene unclear. Trimming shortened V by 4 bases and J by 4 bases, and 17 bases separated the two germline ends. CDR3 size: 16 residues. Germline V CDR1 and CDR2: LGHNA, YNFKEQ. CDR3 in DNA: TGTGCCAGCAGCCCTCTTTCTGGCGGAGATTACAATGAGCAGTTCTTC. This gives the protein CASSPLSGGDYNEQFF.

This clone came up many times. Other DNA sequences in the same sample also yield this CDR3. The rearrangement joins TRBV9 to TRBJ2-3; 8 bases match TRBD2. Unmatched junction bases numbered 7, after V lost 4 bases and J lost 3 bases. From germline, CDR1 is SGDLS and CDR2 YYNGEE. This CDR3 spans 15 amino acids. The CDR3 DNA is TGTGCCAGCAGCCCTCGTTTAGCGGGAACAGATACGCAGTATTTT. This sequence encodes CASSPRLAGTDTQYF.

This sequence joins TRBV12-5 and TRBJ2-5; 8 nucleotides align to TRBD1. This CDR3 is 13 amino acids long. V dropped 1 base and J dropped 10; count of bases not matched to a gene: 5. Germline-derived CDR1 and CDR2 are LGHNT and FRNRAP. CDR3 DNA: TGTGCTAGTGGTTTGGGGGCAGGGGGCGTCCAGTACTTC. Residues: CASGLGAGGVQYF.

Worth noting for this clone: One end of the junction varies from germline; a read error may be responsible. The chain uses TRBV28 and TRBJ2-5; D is unclear. The J call may be mistaken, given a closer DNA end match to TRBJ2-7. Germline assignment: CDR1 MDHEN and CDR2 SYDVKM. The CDR3 spans 13 residues. This CDR3 is CASGLITPHEQYF. CDR3 DNA sequence: TGTGCCAGCGGTTTAATTACCCCCCACGAGCAGTACTTC.

The V call is TRBV18, the J call TRBJ2-7; the match to TRBD1 covers 9 bases. Looked up from germline, CDR1 is KGHSH and CDR2 is LQKENI. With V trimmed by 4 bases and J by 6 bases, 13 bases remained unmatched. This CDR3 spans 16 amino acids. Written as DNA, the CDR3 is TGTGCCAGCTCACTTCACGGGACAGGGCGTCTGGGCGAGCAGTACTTC. This codes for CASSLHGTGRLGEQYF. The full variable domain, its missing parts supplied by reference TRBV18 and TRBJ2-7, is NAGVMQNPRHLVRRRGQEARLRCSPMKGHSHVYWYRQLPEEGLKFMVYLQKENIIDESGMPKERFSAEFPKEGPSILRIQQVVRGDSAAYFCASSLHGTGRLGEQYFGPGTRLTVT.

The chain couples TRBV6-1 to TRBJ2-7; D is undetermined. V was pared by 4 bases and J by 7 bases, with 8 bases between. The CDR3 has 11 amino acids. CDR1 is MNHNS and CDR2 is SASEGT in the germline V gene. The CDR3 sequence is CASSGTREQYF. The CDR3 DNA sequence: TGTGCCAGCAGTGGGACCCGGGAGCAGTACTTC.

As regards this clone: Given a far larger clone just one base away, this is likely a sequencing read error. The chain uses TRBV2 and TRBJ2-7, with no clear D. The length of the CDR3 is 11 residues. Germline V gene data show CDR1 as SNHLY and CDR2 as FYNNEI. Trimming shortened V by 6 bases and J by 0 bases, and 3 bases separated the two germline ends. The CDR3 spells CASRASYEQYF. CDR3 nucleotides: TGTGCCAGCAGGGCCTCCTACGAGCAGTACTTC. Full variable domain (outside the CDR3, taken from reference TRBV2 and TRBJ2-7): EPEVTQTPSHQVTQMGQEVILRCVPISNHLYFYWYRQILGQKVEFLVSFYNNEISEKSEIFDDQFSVERPDGSNFTLKIRSTKLEDSAMYFCASRASYEQYFGPGTRLTVT.

The chain couples TRBV7-3 to TRBJ2-1, with 13 bases lining up with TRBD2. From germline, CDR1 is SGHTA and CDR2 FQGTGA. V was clipped by 1 base and J by 10 bases; unmatched bases: 4. The CDR3 runs to 15 residues. The CDR3 nucleotides read TGTGCCAGCAGCTTAAGGACTAGCGGGAGCAGGGAGCAGTTCTTC. Amino acids: CASSLRTSGSREQFF.

The V and J genes are TRBV7-6 and TRBJ2-7, with D perhaps being TRBD1 or TRBD2 (5 bases each). Germline CDR1 is SGHVS and CDR2 is FNYEAQ. Trimming pared 5 bases from V and 2 bases from J, leaving 19 bases between. The CDR3 runs to 16 residues. The CDR3, as DNA: TGTGCCAGCAGCACCCTCACCGGGACGCGGCCCTACGAGCAGTACTTC. This sequence encodes CASSTLTGTRPYEQYF.

DNA of the CDR3: TGCAGCGTTGAAGGGCCAGGGGACTACGAGCAGTACTTC. This codes for CSVEGPGDYEQYF. J is TRBJ2-5 and V is TRBV29-1; D might be TRBD1 (6 bases). Near its end, the DNA agrees better with TRBJ2-7, so the J call may be wrong. The CDR3 is made up of 13 amino acids. Per germline, CDR1 SQVTM and CDR2 ANQGSEA.

The rearrangement uses TRBV28 and TRBJ2-4; TRBD2 is a possible D gene (5 bases). The CDR3 loop spans 12 amino acids. The germline V gene encodes CDR1 MDHEN and CDR2 SYDVKM. Between the trimmed V and J ends, which lost 10 bases and 8 bases, there was a span of 15 bases. The CDR3 reads CATTKSGDIQYF. The CDR3, as DNA: TGTGCCACCACGAAATCCGGGGACATTCAGTACTTC.

V and J are TRBV29-1 and TRBJ1-2, with D tentatively TRBD1 (6 bases). Looked up from germline, CDR1 is SQVTM and CDR2 is ANQGSEA. The V and J ends lost 4 bases and 1 base respectively, with 19 bases between them. The CDR3 is made up of 16 amino acids. The CDR3 coding sequence is TGCAGCGTTGGTCAGGGGCGAATTGACTTTAACTATGGCTACACCTTC. Translation: CSVGQGRIDFNYGYTF.

The gene calls are TRBV19 and TRBJ2-3, with 11 nucleotides matching TRBD2. With 7 bases clipped from V and 10 bases from J, the junction kept 7 bases outside the gene matches. The CDR3 totals 13 residues. Germline V CDR1 and CDR2: LNHDA, SQIVND (reference sequence). The CDR3 nucleotides read TGTGCCAGTACCCCGGGACTAGCGGCTGCGCAGTATTTT. Translating it yields CASTPGLAAAQYF.

This chain joins TRBV19 and TRBJ2-2, with D perhaps matching TRBD2 (5 bases). This CDR3 is built from 15 residues. Trimming removed 1 base at V and 4 bases at J, with 10 bases between. The germline V gene encodes CDR1 LNHDA and CDR2 SQIVND (reference sequence). CDR3 nucleotide sequence: TGTGCCAGTAGTATAGGGCTAGCTGGCACCGGGGAGCTGTTTTTT. Translated, it gives CASSIGLAGTGELFF. Full variable domain (outside the CDR3, taken from reference TRBV19 and TRBJ2-2): DGGITQSPKYLFRKEGQNVTLSCEQNLNHDAMYWYRQDPGQGLRLIYYSQIVNDFQKGDIAEGYSVSREKKESFPLTVTSAQKNPTAFYLCASSIGLAGTGELFFGEGSRLTVL.

The rearrangement uses TRBV14 and TRBJ1-2; D perhaps matches TRBD1 (6 bases). The CDR3 covers 14 residues. The germline V and J ends were trimmed by 4 bases and 8 bases, with 17 bases remaining between them. Germline assignment: CDR1 SGHDN and CDR2 FVKESK. The CDR3 DNA sequence: TGTGCCAGCAGCCGACAGGCCCTAAGGGGGGGCTACACCTTC. Residues: CASSRQALRGGYTF.

This clone was seen just once. This chain joins TRBV2 and TRBJ2-5; tentative D call: TRBD2 (6 bases). The germline V and J ends were trimmed by 6 bases and 7 bases, with 12 bases remaining between them. CDR1 and CDR2 from the germline V gene are SNHLY and FYNNEI. The CDR3 length is 12 residues. This chain's CDR3 is CASSPGGGTQYF. The CDR3 DNA reads TGTGCCAGCAGCCCCGGGGGAGGGACCCAGTACTTC.

The rearrangement links TRBV7-2 to TRBJ2-7; D tentatively fits TRBD1 or TRBD2 (6 bases each). The CDR3 extends over 18 amino acids. Germline CDR1 is SGHTA and CDR2 is FQGNSA. Trimming pared 3 bases from V and 2 bases from J, leaving 23 bases between. The CDR3, as DNA: TGTGCCAGCAGCTTCGTGGAGTGGGAGACACGGGGGCCCTACGAGCAGTACTTC. Its translation: CASSFVEWETRGPYEQYF.

This CDR3 reads CASSSRQGSLYEQYF. The DNA for the CDR3 is TGTGCCAGCAGCTCCCGACAGGGATCATTGTACGAGCAGTACTTC. This rearrangement joins TRBV5-4 to TRBJ2-7; 7 bases map to TRBD1. CDR1 and CDR2 from the germline V gene are SGHNT and YYREEE (reference sequence). The length of the CDR3 is 15 residues. Trimming took 3 bases from V and 4 from J; bases not matched to a gene: 10.

V is TRBV6-6 and J is TRBJ2-1, with D perhaps TRBD1 or TRBD2 (6 bases each). This CDR3 comprises 15 residues. The germline V gene has CDR1 MNHNY and CDR2 SVGAGI (reference sequence). Trimming removed 6 bases at V and 4 bases at J, with 16 bases between. The CDR3, as DNA: TGTGCCAGCAGGGGTAGGGGGGAGCTGTACAATGAGCAGTTCTTC. Encoded protein: CASRGRGELYNEQFF.

Of note for this clone: This may stem from a read error, because a much larger clone lies one nucleotide away. This specimen includes other DNA sequences encoding the same CDR3. This chain connects TRBV30 to TRBJ2-3; 11 nucleotides line up with TRBD2. V shed 4 bases and J 3 bases; nucleotides not matched to a gene: 3. In germline, CDR1 is GTSNPN, CDR2 SVGIG (reference sequence). The CDR3 spans 14 residues. The DNA of the CDR3 is TGTGCCTGGACCCGGACTAGCGGGACAGATACGCAGTATTTT. It yields the protein CAWTRTSGTDTQYF.

The rearrangement joins TRBV6-1 to TRBJ2-7; 9 nucleotides line up with TRBD2. V was pared by 2 bases and J by 3 bases, with 11 bases of the junction left unmatched. Germline loops: CDR1 MNHNS, CDR2 SASEGT. This CDR3 region has 17 residues. CDR3 sequence reads: CASSEPAGGAAYYEQYF. The CDR3 DNA follows: TGTGCCAGCAGTGAACCAGCGGGGGGAGCGGCCTACTACGAGCAGTACTTC.

Concerning this clone itself: This could be a read error, since a much larger clone is one nucleotide away. The chain carries TRBV11-2 and TRBJ1-1; the match to TRBD1 covers 9 bases. The CDR3 extends over 13 amino acids. CDR1 SGHAT and CDR2 FQNNGV come from the germline V gene. CDR3 bases: TGTGCCAACAGCTTGGACAGGGGCACTGAAGCTTTCTTT. Residues: CANSLDRGTEAFF.

This sequence joins TRBV6-5 and TRBJ2-3; no clear D. The CDR3 has 13 amino acids. V lost 8 bases, J lost 6 bases, and 15 bases lay in between. CDR1 is MNHEY and CDR2 is SVGAGI in the germline V gene. The chain's CDR3 is CASGRNSLDTQYF. In DNA, the CDR3 is TGTGCCAGCGGGCGAAATTCACTGGATACGCAGTATTTT.